These 23 T cell receptor beta chains came from one sample sequenced in a study of blood T cell repertoires in COVID-19. Generated by immunoSEQ multiplex PCR, the TCRdb table keeps only in-frame clones and is missing some. Of approximately 220,000 clones in the sample, about 83% were seen once. The sample comprised PBMCs or T cells enriched from blood (not recorded which). These receptor sequences come from a woman between 50 and 59 years old who had been exposed to COVID-19.

A note on this clone: The sample contains more than one DNA sequence encoding this CDR3. The chain has TRBV5-1 and TRBJ1-2; D possibly corresponds to TRBD1 (5 bases). CDR1 is SGHRS and CDR2 is YFSETQ in the germline V gene. There are 14 residues in the CDR3. V was cut by 0 bases and J by 5 bases, with 11 bases left in between. The CDR3 is CASSLAGGEYGYTF. The CDR3, as DNA: TGCGCCAGCAGCTTGGCCGGGGGGGAATATGGCTACACCTTC.

The chain carries TRBV3-1 (or the pseudogene TRBV3-2) and TRBJ2-2, with TRBD1 matching 7 bases. The CDR3 has 16 residues. After removal of 4 bases from V and 5 bases from J, the junction contained 10 bases not matched to a gene. From germline, CDR1 is LGHDT and CDR2 YNNKEL (reference sequence). The CDR3 sequence: CASSPIGTAGTGELFF. CDR3 sequence (DNA): TGTGCCAGCAGCCCCATCGGGACAGCCGGTACCGGGGAGCTGTTTTTT.

The chain uses TRBV5-6 and TRBJ1-1; 8 nucleotides agree with TRBD1. The CDR3 contains 14 residues. Germline loops: CDR1 SGHDT, CDR2 YYEEEE. Germline trimming cut 4 bases from V and 1 base from J; bases unmatched to any gene: 3. This CDR3 is CASSRTGRNTEAFF. The CDR3 DNA reads TGTGCCAGCAGCCGGACAGGGAGGAACACTGAAGCTTTCTTT.

The rearrangement uses TRBV19 and TRBJ2-3, with 7 bases that match TRBD2. The trim removed 10 bases at V and 0 bases at J, leaving 4 bases unmatched. The germline gives CDR1 LNHDA, CDR2 SQIVND (reference sequence). The CDR3 consists of 13 residues. The CDR3 DNA reads TGTGCCACCCGGGGGGTGAGCACAGATACGCAGTATTTT. Amino acids: CATRGVSTDTQYF.

The rearrangement uses TRBV2 and TRBJ2-1, with TRBD2 matching over 7 bases. The CDR3 is made up of 17 amino acids. Germline CDR1 is SNHLY and CDR2 is FYNNEI. J was trimmed by 4 bases and V by 1 base; bases with no gene match: 10. CDR3 bases: TGTGCCAGCAGTGAAGGGTCCTTAGCGGGTCAATACAATGAGCAGTTCTTC. Its protein is CASSEGSLAGQYNEQFF. The variable domain in full, completed from reference TRBV2 and TRBJ2-1, reads EPEVTQTPSHQVTQMGQEVILRCVPISNHLYFYWYRQILGQKVEFLVSFYNNEISEKSEIFDDQFSVERPDGSNFTLKIRSTKLEDSAMYFCASSEGSLAGQYNEQFFGPGTRLTVL.

The chain carries TRBV7-2 and TRBJ2-5; TRBD2 matches at 7 bases. CDR1 and CDR2 (germline): SGHTA, FQGNSA. Trimming cost V 5 bases and J 2 bases; bases outside gene matches: 11. The CDR3 has 16 amino acids. The CDR3 region is CASSVVLGRVQETQYF. The CDR3 DNA follows: TGTGCCAGCAGCGTTGTCTTGGGGAGGGTACAAGAGACCCAGTACTTC.

The V gene is TRBV28, the J gene TRBJ2-2; D is uncertain. The V end lost 6 bases, the J end lost 5 bases, and 13 bases lay between the germline ends. CDR1 and CDR2 (germline): MDHEN, SYDVKM. The CDR3 has 14 amino acids. CDR3 bases: TGTGCCAGCAGACCCCGGGTGTATACCGGGGAGCTGTTTTTT. This encodes CASRPRVYTGELFF.

The CDR3 region is CASSPFRGFSGANVLTF. The CDR3 DNA is TGTGCCAGCAGCCCATTTCGCGGGTTCTCTGGGGCCAACGTCCTGACTTTC. The rearrangement links TRBV3-1 (or the pseudogene TRBV3-2) to TRBJ2-6; weak D call: TRBD2 (5 bases). V was trimmed by 4 bases and J by 0 bases, leaving 13 bases between them. CDR1 is LGHDT and CDR2 is YNNKEL in the germline V gene (reference sequence). The CDR3 has 17 residues.

The table lists this clone with a count of one. The chain uses TRBV4-1 and TRBJ2-7, with 8 bases identical to TRBD1. This CDR3 is 17 amino acids long. CDR1 and CDR2 from the germline V gene are MGHRA and YSYEKL. Germline trimming cut 5 bases from V and 3 bases from J; bases unmatched to any gene: 15. The DNA for the CDR3 is TGCGCCAGCAGCAACGACAGGGGCGATCCCTTTCTCTACGAGCAGTACTTC. Its protein is CASSNDRGDPFLYEQYF.

The chain carries TRBV6-2 or TRBV6-3 and TRBJ2-3; D not resolved. The CDR3 loop spans 14 amino acids. V lost 4 bases and J 3 bases, leaving 11 bases between the germline ends. Germline V gene sequence: CDR1 MNHEY, CDR2 SVGEGT. DNA for the CDR3: TGTGCCAGCAGTTCGAGTCTGAAGACAGATACGCAGTATTTT. Amino acid sequence: CASSSSLKTDTQYF.

This clone has only a few counts. The J gene is TRBJ2-7, the V gene TRBV7-2; 8 positions agree with TRBD1. The CDR3 is 15 residues long. J lost 3 bases, V lost 5 bases, and 9 bases had no gene match. Germline CDR1 reads SGHTA; CDR2 reads FQGNSA. This CDR3 reads CASSPTGAPYYEQYF. DNA for the CDR3: TGTGCCAGCAGCCCGACAGGGGCACCCTACTACGAGCAGTACTTC.

The chain joins TRBV15 to TRBJ2-7; maybe TRBD1 (5 bases). Germline V CDR1 and CDR2: LNHNV, YYDKDF (reference sequence). The CDR3 runs to 15 residues. With 0 bases removed from V and 5 bases from J, the gap between germline ends came to 14 bases. The CDR3 region is CATSREGQGIDEQYF. Here the CDR3 DNA reads TGTGCCACCAGCAGAGAGGGCCAGGGCATTGACGAGCAGTACTTC.

The genes are TRBV7-2 and TRBJ2-5, with D hard to call. The CDR3 length is 15 residues. Trimming shortened V by 0 bases and J by 5 bases, and 13 bases separated the two germline ends. CDR1 is SGHTA, CDR2 FQGNSA, per germline. The CDR3 nucleotides are TGTGCCAGCAGCTTAGCTCTCAGGATTTCGGAGACCCAGTACTTC. It codes for CASSLALRISETQYF.

This sequence joins TRBV19 and TRBJ2-1; TRBD2 matches at 14 bases. This CDR3 is 17 amino acids long. The V gene end was trimmed by 3 bases and the J gene end by 1 base; junction bases not matched to a gene: 2. From germline, CDR1 is LNHDA and CDR2 SQIVND (reference sequence). CDR3 protein: CASSMTSGGDSYNEQFF. The CDR3 DNA reads as TGTGCCAGTAGTATGACTAGCGGGGGGGATTCCTACAATGAGCAGTTCTTC. Drawing the rest from reference TRBV19 and TRBJ2-1, the complete variable domain is DGGITQSPKYLFRKEGQNVTLSCEQNLNHDAMYWYRQDPGQGLRLIYYSQIVNDFQKGDIAEGYSVSREKKESFPLTVTSAQKNPTAFYLCASSMTSGGDSYNEQFFGPGTRLTVL.

This chain joins TRBV30 and TRBJ1-4, with a tentative D call TRBD1 (5 bases). The germline gives CDR1 GTSNPN, CDR2 SVGIG (reference sequence). V was trimmed by 7 bases and J by 5 bases, leaving 8 bases between them. The CDR3 has 11 residues. This CDR3 is CASGGNEKLFF. The CDR3 DNA sequence: TGTGCCTCGGGGGGGAATGAAAAACTGTTTTTT.

This sequence joins TRBV6-5 and TRBJ1-2; D is unclear. This CDR3 contains 13 residues. Germline CDR1 is MNHEY and CDR2 is SVGAGI. V was cut by 0 bases and J by 12 bases, with 14 bases left in between. The CDR3 DNA reads as TGTGCCAGCAGTTACTCGACAACGGCCCAGAACACCTTC. Protein: CASSYSTTAQNTF.

CDR3 in DNA: TGTGCCAGCTCCCTCAACCGGAGAGAGCAGTACTTC. Amino acid sequence: CASSLNRREQYF. The chain uses TRBV27 and TRBJ2-7; D unclear. Trimming stripped 8 bases from V and 7 bases from J, with 15 bases between. In germline, CDR1 is MNHEY, CDR2 SMNVEV (reference sequence). The CDR3 runs 12 residues.

The chain combines TRBV27 with TRBJ1-3, with TRBD1 matching over 9 bases. Trimming took 2 bases from V and 2 from J; bases not matched to a gene: 1. The CDR3 contains 15 residues. Germline-derived CDR1 and CDR2 are MNHEY and SMNVEV (reference sequence). CDR3 bases: TGTGCCAGCAGTTTAAACAGGGGGCCTGGAAACACCATATATTTT. Translated: CASSLNRGPGNTIYF.

About this clone itself: At one of its ends the junction is not consistent with the germline gene, which may arise from a read error. The V and J genes are TRBV16 and TRBJ1-1, with 7 bases lining up with TRBD1. Germline-derived CDR1 and CDR2 are KGHSY and FQNENV. The CDR3 has 15 amino acids. The chain's CDR3 is CASSQFRGYQGDSVF. DNA for the CDR3: TGTGCCAGCAGCCAATTTCGGGGATATCAGGGGGATTCGGTCTTT.

The V gene is TRBV30, the J gene TRBJ1-1; no clear D. This CDR3 spans 12 amino acids. The V end was cut by 7 bases, the J end by 3 bases, with 12 bases between. Germline loops: CDR1 GTSNPN, CDR2 SVGIG (reference sequence). The CDR3 is CASWTEDTEAFF. Written as DNA, the CDR3 is TGTGCCTCTTGGACGGAGGACACTGAAGCTTTCTTT.

V usage is TRBV10-1 and J usage is TRBJ1-6, with D perhaps matching TRBD1 (6 bases). Germline CDR1 WNHNN, CDR2 SYGVQD (reference sequence). CDR3 length: 13 residues. V lost 6 bases to trimming and J lost 10 bases, with 13 bases between them. CDR3 residues: CASSPSGGSPLHF. The CDR3 region has the DNA TGCGCCAGCAGCCCCTCGGGGGGCTCACCCCTCCACTTT.

The chain joins TRBV21-1 to TRBJ2-7; the D call of TRBD2 is as the table states it, not checked on the DNA. TRBV21-1 is a known pseudogene. The CDR3 spans 14 residues. The CDR3 bases are TGTGCCAGCAGTTTACCTTTACTCGGGGACGAGCAGTACTTC. The encoded protein is CASSLPLLGDEQYF.

The chain uses TRBV30 and TRBJ1-3; D unclear. There are 12 residues in the CDR3. Germline CDR1 GTSNPN, CDR2 SVGIG (reference sequence). V was clipped by 4 bases and J by 1 base, with 5 bases between them. This chain's CDR3 is CAWTESGNTIYF. CDR3 DNA: TGTGCCTGGACAGAATCTGGAAACACCATATATTTT.